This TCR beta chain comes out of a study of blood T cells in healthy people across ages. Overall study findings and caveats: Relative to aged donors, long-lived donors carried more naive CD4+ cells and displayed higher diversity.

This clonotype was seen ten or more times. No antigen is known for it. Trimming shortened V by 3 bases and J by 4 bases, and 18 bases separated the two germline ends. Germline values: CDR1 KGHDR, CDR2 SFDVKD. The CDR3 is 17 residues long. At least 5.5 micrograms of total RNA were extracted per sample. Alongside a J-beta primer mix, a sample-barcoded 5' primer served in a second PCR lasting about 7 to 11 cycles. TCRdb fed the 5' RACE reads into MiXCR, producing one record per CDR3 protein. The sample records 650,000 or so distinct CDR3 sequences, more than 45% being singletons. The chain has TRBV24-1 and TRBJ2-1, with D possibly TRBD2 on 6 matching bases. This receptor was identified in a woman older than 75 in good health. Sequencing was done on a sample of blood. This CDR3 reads CATSDPSVGGFYNEQFF. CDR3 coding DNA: TGTGCCACCAGTGATCCCTCAGTTGGAGGGTTTTACAATGAGCAGTTCTTC.